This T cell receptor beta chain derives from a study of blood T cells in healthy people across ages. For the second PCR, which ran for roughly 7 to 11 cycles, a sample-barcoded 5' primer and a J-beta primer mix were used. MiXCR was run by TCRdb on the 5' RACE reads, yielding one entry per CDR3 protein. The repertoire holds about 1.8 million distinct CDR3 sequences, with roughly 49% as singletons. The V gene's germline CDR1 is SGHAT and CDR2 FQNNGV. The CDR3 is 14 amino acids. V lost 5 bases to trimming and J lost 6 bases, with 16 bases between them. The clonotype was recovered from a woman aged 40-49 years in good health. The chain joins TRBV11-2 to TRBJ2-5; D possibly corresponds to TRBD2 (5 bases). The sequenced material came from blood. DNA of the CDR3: TGTGCCAGCAGCAGGCCCGGGAATTTGCAGACCCAGTACTTC. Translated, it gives CASSRPGNLQTQYF.